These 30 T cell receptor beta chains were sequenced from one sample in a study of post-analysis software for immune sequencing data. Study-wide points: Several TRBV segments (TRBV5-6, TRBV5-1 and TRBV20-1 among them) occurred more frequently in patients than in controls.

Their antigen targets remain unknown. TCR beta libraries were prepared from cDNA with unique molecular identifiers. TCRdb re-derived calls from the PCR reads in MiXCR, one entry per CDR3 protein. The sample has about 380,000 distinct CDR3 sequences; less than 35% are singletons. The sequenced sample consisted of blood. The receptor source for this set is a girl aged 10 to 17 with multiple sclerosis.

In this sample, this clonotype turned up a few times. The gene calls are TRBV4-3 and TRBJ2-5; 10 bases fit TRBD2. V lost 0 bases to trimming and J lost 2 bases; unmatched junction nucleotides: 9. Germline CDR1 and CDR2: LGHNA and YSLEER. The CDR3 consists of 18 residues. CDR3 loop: CASSQDPTAGGRQETQYF. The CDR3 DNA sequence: TGCGCCAGCAGCCAAGATCCAACAGCGGGGGGGAGACAAGAGACCCAGTACTTC.

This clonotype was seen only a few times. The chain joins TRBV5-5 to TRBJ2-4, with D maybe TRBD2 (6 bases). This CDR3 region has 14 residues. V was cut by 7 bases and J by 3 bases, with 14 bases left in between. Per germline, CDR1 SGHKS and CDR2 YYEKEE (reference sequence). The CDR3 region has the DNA TGTGCCAGCGGACTCTGGGGGGTCAAAAACATTCAGTACTTC. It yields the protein CASGLWGVKNIQYF.

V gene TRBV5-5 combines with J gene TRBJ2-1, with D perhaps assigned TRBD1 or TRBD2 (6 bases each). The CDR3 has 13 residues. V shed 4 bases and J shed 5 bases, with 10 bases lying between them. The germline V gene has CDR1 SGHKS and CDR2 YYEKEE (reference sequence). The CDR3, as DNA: TGTGCCAGCAGCGGCCGGGGGCACAATGAGCAGTTCTTC. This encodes CASSGRGHNEQFF.

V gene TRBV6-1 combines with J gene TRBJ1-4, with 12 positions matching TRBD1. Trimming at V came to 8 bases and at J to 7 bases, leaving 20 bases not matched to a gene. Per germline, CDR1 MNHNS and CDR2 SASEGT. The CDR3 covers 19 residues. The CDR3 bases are TGTGCCAGCTACGGACGTCGAGGGGGACAGGGGGCCCTTCGTGAAAAACTGTTTTTT. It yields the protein CASYGRRGGQGALREKLFF.

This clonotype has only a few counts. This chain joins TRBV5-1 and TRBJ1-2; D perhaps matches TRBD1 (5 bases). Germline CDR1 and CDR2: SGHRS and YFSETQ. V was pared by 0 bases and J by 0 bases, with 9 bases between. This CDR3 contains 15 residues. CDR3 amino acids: CASSLGQGSNYGYTF. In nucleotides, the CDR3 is TGCGCCAGCAGCTTGGGCCAGGGCTCTAACTATGGCTACACCTTC. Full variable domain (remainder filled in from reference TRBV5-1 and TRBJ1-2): KAGVTQTPRYLIKTRGQQVTLSCSPISGHRSVSWYQQTPGQGLQFLFEYFSETQRNKGNFPGRFSGRQFSNSRSEMNVSTLELGDSALYLCASSLGQGSNYGYTFGSGTRLTVV.

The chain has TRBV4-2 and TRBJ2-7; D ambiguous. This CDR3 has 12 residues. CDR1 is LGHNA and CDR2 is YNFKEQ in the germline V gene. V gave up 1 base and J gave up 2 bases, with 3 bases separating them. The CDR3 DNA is TGTGCCAGCAGCCAAGTTCCCTACGAGCAGTACTTC. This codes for CASSQVPYEQYF.

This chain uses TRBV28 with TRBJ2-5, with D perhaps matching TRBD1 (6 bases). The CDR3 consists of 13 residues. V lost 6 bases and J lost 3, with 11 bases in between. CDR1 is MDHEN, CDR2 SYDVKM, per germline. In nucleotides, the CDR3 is TGTGCCAGCAGGCTATACAGGGAAGAGACCCAGTACTTC. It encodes CASRLYREETQYF.

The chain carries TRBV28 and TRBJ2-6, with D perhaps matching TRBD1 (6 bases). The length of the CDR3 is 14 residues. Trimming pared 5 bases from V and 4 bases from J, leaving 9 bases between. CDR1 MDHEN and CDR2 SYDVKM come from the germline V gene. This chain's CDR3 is CASSPGTGANVLTF. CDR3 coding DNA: TGTGCCAGCAGTCCAGGGACAGGGGCCAACGTCCTGACTTTC.

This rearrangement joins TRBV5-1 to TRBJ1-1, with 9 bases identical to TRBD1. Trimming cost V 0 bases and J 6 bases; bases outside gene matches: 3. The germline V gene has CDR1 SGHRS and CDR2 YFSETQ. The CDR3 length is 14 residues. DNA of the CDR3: TGCGCCAGCAGCTTGGGACAGGGGGGAGCTGAAGCTTTCTTT. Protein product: CASSLGQGGAEAFF.

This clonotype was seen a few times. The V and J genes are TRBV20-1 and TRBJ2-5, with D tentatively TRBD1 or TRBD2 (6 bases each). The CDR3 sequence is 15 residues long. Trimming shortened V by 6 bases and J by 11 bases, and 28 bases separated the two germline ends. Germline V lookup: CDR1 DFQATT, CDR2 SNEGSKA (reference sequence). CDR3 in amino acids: CSADRMGEVESGQYF. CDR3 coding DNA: TGCAGTGCCGACAGGATGGGGGAGGTGGAATCGGGGCAGTACTTC.

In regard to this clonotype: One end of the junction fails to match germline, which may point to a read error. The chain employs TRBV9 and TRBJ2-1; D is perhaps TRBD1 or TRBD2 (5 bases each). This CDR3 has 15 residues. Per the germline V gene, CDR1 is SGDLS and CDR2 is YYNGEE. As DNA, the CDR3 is TGTGCCTGCAGCGTCACATGGGACCGGTATAATGAGCAGTTCTTC. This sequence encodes CACSVTWDRYNEQFF.

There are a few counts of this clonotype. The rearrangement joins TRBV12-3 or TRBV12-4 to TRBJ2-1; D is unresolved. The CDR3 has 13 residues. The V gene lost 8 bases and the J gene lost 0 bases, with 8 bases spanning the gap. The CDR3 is CASEDSSYNEQFF. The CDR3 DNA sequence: TGTGCCAGCGAGGATAGCTCCTACAATGAGCAGTTCTTC.

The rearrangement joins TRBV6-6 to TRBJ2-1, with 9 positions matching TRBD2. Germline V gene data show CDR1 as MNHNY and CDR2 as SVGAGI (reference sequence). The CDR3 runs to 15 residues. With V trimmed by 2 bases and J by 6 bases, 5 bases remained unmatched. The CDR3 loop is CASSYRGGEINEQFF. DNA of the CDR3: TGTGCCAGCAGTTACCGCGGGGGGGAGATCAATGAGCAGTTCTTC.

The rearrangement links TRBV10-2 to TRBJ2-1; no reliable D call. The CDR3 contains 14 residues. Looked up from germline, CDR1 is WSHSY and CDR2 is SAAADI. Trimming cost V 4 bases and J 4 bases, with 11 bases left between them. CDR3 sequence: CASSALAGYNEQFF. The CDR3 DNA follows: TGCGCCAGCAGTGCCCTCGCTGGATACAATGAGCAGTTCTTC.

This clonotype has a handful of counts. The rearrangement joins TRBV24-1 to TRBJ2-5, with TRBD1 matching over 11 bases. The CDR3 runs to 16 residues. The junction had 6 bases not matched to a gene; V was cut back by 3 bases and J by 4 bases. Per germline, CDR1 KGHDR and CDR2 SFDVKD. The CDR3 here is CATSDQGQGASETQYF. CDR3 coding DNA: TGTGCCACCAGTGATCAAGGACAGGGGGCATCAGAGACCCAGTACTTC.

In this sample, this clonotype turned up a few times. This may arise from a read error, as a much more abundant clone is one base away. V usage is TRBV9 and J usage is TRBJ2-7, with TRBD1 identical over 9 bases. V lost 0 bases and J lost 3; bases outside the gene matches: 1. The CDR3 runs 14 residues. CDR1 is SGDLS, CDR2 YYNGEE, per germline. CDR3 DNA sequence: TGTGCCAGCAGCGTAGCGACAGGGGGCTACGAGCAGTACTTC. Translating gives CASSVATGGYEQYF.

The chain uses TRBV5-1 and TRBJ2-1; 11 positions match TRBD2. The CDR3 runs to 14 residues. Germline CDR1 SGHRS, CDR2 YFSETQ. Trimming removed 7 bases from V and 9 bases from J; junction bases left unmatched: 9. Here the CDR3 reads CASGLAGGPREQFF. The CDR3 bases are TGCGCCAGCGGATTAGCGGGGGGGCCACGTGAGCAGTTCTTC.

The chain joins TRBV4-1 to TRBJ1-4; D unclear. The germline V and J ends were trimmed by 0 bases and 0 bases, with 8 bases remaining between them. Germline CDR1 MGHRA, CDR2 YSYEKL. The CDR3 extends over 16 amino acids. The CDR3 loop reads CASSQDLSATNEKLFF. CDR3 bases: TGCGCCAGCAGCCAAGATTTGAGTGCAACTAATGAAAAACTGTTTTTT.

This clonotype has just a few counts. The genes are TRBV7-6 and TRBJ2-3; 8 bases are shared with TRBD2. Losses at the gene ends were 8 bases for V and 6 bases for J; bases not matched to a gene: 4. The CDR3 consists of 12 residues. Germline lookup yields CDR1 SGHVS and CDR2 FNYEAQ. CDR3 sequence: CASRGGSDTQYF. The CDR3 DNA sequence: TGTGCCAGCCGGGGGGGCAGCGATACGCAGTATTTT.

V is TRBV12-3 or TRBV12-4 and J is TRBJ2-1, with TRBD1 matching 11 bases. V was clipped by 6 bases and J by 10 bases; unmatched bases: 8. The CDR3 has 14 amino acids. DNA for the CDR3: TGTGCCAGCAGGGGAGGGACAGGGGGTCGGGAGCAGTTCTTC. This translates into CASRGGTGGREQFF.

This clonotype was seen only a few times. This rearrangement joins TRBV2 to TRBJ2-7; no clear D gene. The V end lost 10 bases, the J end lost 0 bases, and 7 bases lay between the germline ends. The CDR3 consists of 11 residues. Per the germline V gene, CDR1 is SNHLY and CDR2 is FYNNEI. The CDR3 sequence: CATAISYEQYF. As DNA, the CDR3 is TGTGCCACGGCAATCTCCTACGAGCAGTACTTC. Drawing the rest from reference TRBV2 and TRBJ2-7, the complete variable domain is EPEVTQTPSHQVTQMGQEVILRCVPISNHLYFYWYRQILGQKVEFLVSFYNNEISEKSEIFDDQFSVERPDGSNFTLKIRSTKLEDSAMYFCATAISYEQYFGPGTRLTVT.

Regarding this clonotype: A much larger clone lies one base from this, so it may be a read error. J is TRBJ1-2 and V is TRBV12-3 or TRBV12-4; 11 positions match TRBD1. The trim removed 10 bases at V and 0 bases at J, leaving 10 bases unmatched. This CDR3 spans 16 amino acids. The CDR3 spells CANSPGQGAANYGYTF. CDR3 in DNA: TGTGCCAACAGCCCTGGACAGGGGGCCGCTAACTATGGCTACACCTTC.

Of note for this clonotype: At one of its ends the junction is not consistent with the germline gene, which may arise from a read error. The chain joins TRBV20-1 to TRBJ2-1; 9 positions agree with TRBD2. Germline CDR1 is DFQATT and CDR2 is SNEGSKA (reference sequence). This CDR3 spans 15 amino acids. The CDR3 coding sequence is TGCAGTACTAGAGATCAGCGGGGGGTCTACAATGAGCAGTTCTTC. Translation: CSTRDQRGVYNEQFF.

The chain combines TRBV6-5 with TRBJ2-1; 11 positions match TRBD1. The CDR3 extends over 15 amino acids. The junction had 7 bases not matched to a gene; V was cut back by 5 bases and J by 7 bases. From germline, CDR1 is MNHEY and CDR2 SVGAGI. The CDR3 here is CASSMTGTGGNEQFF. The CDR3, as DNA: TGTGCCAGCAGTATGACCGGGACAGGGGGTAATGAGCAGTTCTTC.

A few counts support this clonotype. In nucleotides, the CDR3 is TGTGCCACCTCCCTCTGGGCCGATATTAATTCACCCCTCCACTTT. This sequence encodes CATSLWADINSPLHF. This chain connects TRBV12-3 or TRBV12-4 to TRBJ1-6; D unresolved. This CDR3 spans 15 amino acids. Trimming took 10 bases from V and 6 from J, leaving 19 bases between them.

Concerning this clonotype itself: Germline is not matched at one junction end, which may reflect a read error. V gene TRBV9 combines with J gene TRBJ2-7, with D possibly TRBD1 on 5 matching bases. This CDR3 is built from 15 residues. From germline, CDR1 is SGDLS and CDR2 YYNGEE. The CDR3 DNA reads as TGTACCAGCAGCGTAGCAGGGTTGGGAACCTACGAGCAGTACTTC. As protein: CTSSVAGLGTYEQYF.

The CDR3 is CASSQATRSNQPQHF. The CDR3 DNA follows: TGCGCCAGCAGCCAAGCAACCCGAAGCAATCAGCCCCAGCATTTT. The V call is TRBV4-1, the J call TRBJ1-5; D is undetermined. The CDR3 has 15 amino acids. Germline CDR1 reads MGHRA; CDR2 reads YSYEKL. V lost 1 base and J lost 1, with 8 bases in between.

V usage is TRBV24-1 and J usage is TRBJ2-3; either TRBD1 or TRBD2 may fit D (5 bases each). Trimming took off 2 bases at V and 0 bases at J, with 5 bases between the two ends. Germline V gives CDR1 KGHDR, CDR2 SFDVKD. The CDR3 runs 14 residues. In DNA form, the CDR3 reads TGTGCCACCAGTGATTGGGACAGCACAGATACGCAGTATTTT. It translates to CATSDWDSTDTQYF.

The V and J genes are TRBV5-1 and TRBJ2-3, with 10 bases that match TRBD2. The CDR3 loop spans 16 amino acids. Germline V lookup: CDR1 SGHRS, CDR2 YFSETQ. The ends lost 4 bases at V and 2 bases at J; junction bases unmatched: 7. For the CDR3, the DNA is TGCGCCAGCAGCGCGGGACTAGCGAAAAACACAGATACGCAGTATTTT. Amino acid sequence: CASSAGLAKNTDTQYF. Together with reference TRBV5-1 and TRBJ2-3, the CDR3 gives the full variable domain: KAGVTQTPRYLIKTRGQQVTLSCSPISGHRSVSWYQQTPGQGLQFLFEYFSETQRNKGNFPGRFSGRQFSNSRSEMNVSTLELGDSALYLCASSAGLAKNTDTQYFGPGTRLTVL.

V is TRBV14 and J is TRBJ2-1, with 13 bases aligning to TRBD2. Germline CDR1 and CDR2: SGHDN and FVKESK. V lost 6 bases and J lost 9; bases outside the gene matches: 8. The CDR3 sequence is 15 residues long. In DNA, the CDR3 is TGTGCCAGCAGGACGACTAGCGGGGGGTCCCCTGAGCAGTTCTTC. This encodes CASRTTSGGSPEQFF.